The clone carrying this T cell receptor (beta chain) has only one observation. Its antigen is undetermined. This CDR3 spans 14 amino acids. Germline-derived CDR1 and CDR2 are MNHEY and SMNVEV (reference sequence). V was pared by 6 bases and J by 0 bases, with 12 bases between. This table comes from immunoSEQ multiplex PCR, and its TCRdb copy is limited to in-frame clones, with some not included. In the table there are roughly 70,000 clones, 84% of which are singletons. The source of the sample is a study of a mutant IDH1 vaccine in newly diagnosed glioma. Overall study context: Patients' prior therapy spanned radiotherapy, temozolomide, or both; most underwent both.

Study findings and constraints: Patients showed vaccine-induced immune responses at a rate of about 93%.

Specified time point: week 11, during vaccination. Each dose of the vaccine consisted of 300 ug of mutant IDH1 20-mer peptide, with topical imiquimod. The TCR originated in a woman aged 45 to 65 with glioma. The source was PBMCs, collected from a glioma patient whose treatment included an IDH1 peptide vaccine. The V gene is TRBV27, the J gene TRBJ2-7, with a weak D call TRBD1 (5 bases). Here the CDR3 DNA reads TGTGCCAGCAGCCGACAGACCAGCTCCTACGAGCAGTACTTC. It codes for CASSRQTSSYEQYF.